The 28 T cell receptor beta chains below all came from one sample that was sequenced in a study of cytomegalovirus exposure and HLA in healthy donors. With 60 Vbeta and 13 Jbeta primers, the PCR was carried out. Some clones are missing from TCRdb's copy, which holds only in-frame ones; the method was immunoSEQ multiplex PCR. The repertoire holds 200,000 to 250,000 clones, 55% to 75% seen once, with 2.6% in the top ten. Sequenced material: PBMCs. The source of these receptors is a man in his forties or fifties in good health and CMV-seropositive.

The gene calls are TRBV5-1 and TRBJ1-2; 9 positions agree with TRBD1. Germline assignment: CDR1 SGHRS and CDR2 YFSETQ. V dropped 1 base and J dropped 7; count of bases not matched to a gene: 8. The CDR3 is made up of 15 amino acids. DNA of the CDR3: TGCGCCAGCAGCTTGTTGACAGGGGGGGCTGGTGGCTACACCTTC. The encoded protein is CASSLLTGGAGGYTF.

This chain connects TRBV6-5 to TRBJ1-6; a possible D gene is TRBD1 (5 bases). The CDR3 is made up of 13 amino acids. Germline V gene lookup returns CDR1 MNHEY and CDR2 SVGAGI. Deletions cut 5 bases from V and 8 bases from J, with 10 bases between. CDR3 in DNA: TGTGCCAGCAGTAAACCAGGGTATTCACCCCTCCACTTT. Protein product: CASSKPGYSPLHF.

CDR3 DNA sequence: TGTGCCGTTGACAGGCTTATCCAAGAGACCCAGTACTTC. Its protein product is CAVDRLIQETQYF. J is TRBJ2-5 and V is TRBV10-3; D is perhaps TRBD1 (6 bases). Germline V CDR1 and CDR2: ENHRY, SYGVKD. V lost 11 bases to trimming and J lost 1 base, with 14 bases between them. There are 13 residues in the CDR3.

The chain is built from TRBV7-9 and TRBJ1-1, with 8 positions matching TRBD1. The V gene end was trimmed by 6 bases and the J gene end by 0 bases; junction bases not matched to a gene: 6. The V gene's germline CDR1 is SEHNR and CDR2 FQNEAQ (reference sequence). The CDR3 length is 15 residues. CDR3 amino acids: CASSSAGGMNTEAFF. In DNA, the CDR3 is TGTGCCAGCAGTTCTGCAGGGGGCATGAACACTGAAGCTTTCTTT. The full variable domain, with the rest looked up from reference TRBV7-9 and TRBJ1-1, is DTGVSQNPRHKITKRGQNVTFRCDPISEHNRLYWYRQTLGQGPEFLTYFQNEAQLEKSRLLSDRFSAERPKGSFSTLEIQRTEQGDSAMYLCASSSAGGMNTEAFFGQGTRLTVV.

This clone was counted between two and nine times. The chain is built from TRBV4-3 and TRBJ2-3; 12 bases agree with TRBD2. The length of the CDR3 is 16 residues. CDR1 is LGHNA, CDR2 YSLEER, per germline. With V trimmed by 1 base and J by 11 bases, 10 bases remained unmatched. The CDR3 spells CASSQGSLAGGQKQYF. The CDR3 nucleotides read TGCGCCAGCAGCCAAGGAAGCCTAGCGGGGGGGCAAAAGCAGTATTTT.

V is TRBV4-2 and J is TRBJ1-4; TRBD1 might be the D (6 bases). Germline CDR1 and CDR2: LGHNA and YNFKEQ. V lost 2 bases to trimming and J lost 8 bases, with 15 bases between them. CDR3 length: 15 residues. CDR3 sequence (DNA): TGTGCCAGCAGCCAATACGGATCTGGGGGCGAAAAACTGTTTTTT. This sequence encodes CASSQYGSGGEKLFF.

The table lists this clone with a few counts. CDR3 protein: CASSLASTGTEAFF. As DNA, the CDR3 is TGTGCCAGCAGCTTAGCCTCCACAGGGACCGAAGCTTTCTTT. The J gene is TRBJ1-1, the V gene TRBV11-1; weak D call: TRBD1 (6 bases). This CDR3 is built from 14 residues. With 0 bases removed from V and 8 bases from J, the gap between germline ends came to 13 bases. Germline V gene data show CDR1 as SGHAT and CDR2 as FQDESV (reference sequence).

A note on this clone: Other DNA sequences in the sample encode the same CDR3. The chain couples TRBV5-1 to TRBJ1-5; 7 bases align to TRBD1. CDR3 length: 15 amino acids. V was clipped by 0 bases and J by 4 bases; unmatched bases: 4. The germline gives CDR1 SGHRS, CDR2 YFSETQ. The CDR3 DNA sequence: TGCGCCAGCAGCTTGGATTCAGGGGGTAATCAGCCCCAGCATTTT. Protein: CASSLDSGGNQPQHF. The full variable domain, completed using reference TRBV5-1 and TRBJ1-5, is KAGVTQTPRYLIKTRGQQVTLSCSPISGHRSVSWYQQTPGQGLQFLFEYFSETQRNKGNFPGRFSGRQFSNSRSEMNVSTLELGDSALYLCASSLDSGGNQPQHFGDGTRLSIL.

The chain combines TRBV4-1 with TRBJ1-2; D gene uncertain. CDR1 is MGHRA, CDR2 YSYEKL, per germline. The CDR3 length is 15 residues. Trimming left V 4 bases short and J 0 bases short, with 12 bases between. The CDR3 DNA follows: TGCGCCAGCAGCCCTGAGGATAGAGCTAACTATGGCTACACCTTC. It encodes CASSPEDRANYGYTF.

The V gene is TRBV19, the J gene TRBJ1-6, with D unclear. Germline assignment: CDR1 LNHDA and CDR2 SQIVND (reference sequence). This CDR3 contains 15 residues. V was cut by 3 bases and J by 10 bases, with 16 bases left in between. CDR3 region: CASSIASEGTSPLHF. In DNA, the CDR3 is TGTGCCAGTAGTATCGCTTCGGAGGGTACCTCACCCCTCCACTTT.

The rearrangement uses TRBV27 and TRBJ2-1; the match to TRBD1 covers 8 bases. CDR1 is MNHEY and CDR2 is SMNVEV in the germline V gene (reference sequence). This CDR3 has 13 residues. V shed 6 bases, J shed 7 bases, and the junction held 5 bases outside the gene matches. The CDR3 DNA follows: TGTGCCAGCAGAAGGACAGGGAGGAATGAGCAGTTCTTC. It specifies CASRRTGRNEQFF.

The V call is TRBV19, the J call TRBJ2-7, with 9 bases lining up with TRBD1. Per germline, CDR1 LNHDA and CDR2 SQIVND (reference sequence). With V trimmed by 2 bases and J by 3 bases, 2 bases remained unmatched. CDR3 length: 14 amino acids. CDR3 sequence: CASSIPGQGYEQYF. Written as DNA, the CDR3 is TGTGCCAGTAGTATACCGGGACAGGGCTACGAGCAGTACTTC.

The J gene is TRBJ2-7, the V gene TRBV6-1; 9 positions match TRBD1. This CDR3 comprises 14 residues. V was clipped by 7 bases and J by 4 bases; unmatched bases: 8. Per germline, CDR1 MNHNS and CDR2 SASEGT. CDR3 sequence: CASKKRDRVYEQYF. In nucleotides, the CDR3 is TGTGCCAGCAAAAAACGGGACAGGGTTTACGAGCAGTACTTC.

The V gene is TRBV19, the J gene TRBJ2-6; possible D gene TRBD1, 5 bases. This CDR3 has 17 amino acids. Germline V gene lookup returns CDR1 LNHDA and CDR2 SQIVND (reference sequence). V lost 0 bases to trimming and J lost 0 bases, with 9 bases between them. The CDR3 sequence: CASSIDRQLSGANVLTF. The CDR3 coding sequence is TGTGCCAGTAGTATAGATCGACAGCTCTCTGGGGCCAACGTCCTGACTTTC.

The V gene is TRBV19, the J gene TRBJ2-5; TRBD1 is a possible D gene (5 bases). This CDR3 spans 13 amino acids. Trimming shortened V by 5 bases and J by 5 bases, and 12 bases separated the two germline ends. Germline-derived CDR1 and CDR2 are LNHDA and SQIVND (reference sequence). DNA of the CDR3: TGTGCCAGTAGTCCGGACACTGAGGAGACCCAGTACTTC. Residues: CASSPDTEETQYF.

This clone was seen only a few times. This chain links TRBV4-2 with TRBJ2-7; D remains unclear. The V gene lost 4 bases and the J gene lost 2 bases, with 12 bases spanning the gap. Germline CDR1 is LGHNA and CDR2 is YNFKEQ. This CDR3 region has 14 residues. CDR3 in amino acids: CASSPTISPYEQYF. The CDR3 bases are TGTGCCAGCAGCCCCACAATATCACCCTACGAGCAGTACTTC.

The genes are TRBV5-1 and TRBJ2-7; weak D call: TRBD1 (7 bases). The CDR3 runs 14 residues. Looked up from germline, CDR1 is SGHRS and CDR2 is YFSETQ. The germline V and J ends were trimmed by 5 bases and 7 bases, with 19 bases remaining between them. The CDR3 nucleotides read TGCGCCAGCAGTCAGGGGGGAGGCCTAGGGGAGCAGTACTTC. As protein: CASSQGGGLGEQYF.

This chain uses TRBV9 with TRBJ2-5; 7 bases fit TRBD1. The V gene end was trimmed by 0 bases and the J gene end by 2 bases; junction bases not matched to a gene: 4. CDR1 SGDLS and CDR2 YYNGEE come from the germline V gene. This CDR3 spans 15 amino acids. In DNA, the CDR3 is TGTGCCAGCAGCGTAGTTGACAGGGAGCAAGAGACCCAGTACTTC. Its protein product is CASSVVDREQETQYF.

The CDR3 nucleotides are TGCAGAGCAGGAGACTACGAGCAGTACTTC. Its protein is CRAGDYEQYF. The chain uses TRBV20-1 and TRBJ2-5; D is uncertain. The J call may be incorrect, as the DNA end agrees better with TRBJ2-7. The CDR3 spans 10 residues. Germline V gene data show CDR1 as DFQATT and CDR2 as SNEGSKA (reference sequence).

V is TRBV7-6 and J is TRBJ1-1; D remains unclear. Germline CDR1 and CDR2: SGHVS and FNYEAQ. This CDR3 has 13 residues. The germline V and J ends were trimmed by 4 bases and 8 bases, with 14 bases remaining between them. Written as DNA, the CDR3 is TGTGCCAGCAGCTCTTGGGCGGGGAACGAAGCTTTCTTT. Translated: CASSSWAGNEAFF.

The chain couples TRBV5-1 to TRBJ1-2, with D unclear. The CDR3 runs to 13 residues. The germline V gene has CDR1 SGHRS and CDR2 YFSETQ. Trimming shortened V by 6 bases and J by 2 bases, and 11 bases separated the two germline ends. The CDR3 sequence is CASNGEPNYGYTF. The CDR3 bases are TGCGCCAGCAACGGGGAACCAAACTATGGCTACACCTTC.

V and J are TRBV7-2 and TRBJ1-5, with 7 bases fitting TRBD1. J lost 0 bases, V lost 5 bases, and 10 bases had no gene match. This CDR3 region has 17 residues. Germline assignment: CDR1 SGHTA and CDR2 FQGNSA. In nucleotides, the CDR3 is TGTGCCAGCAGCCGTCATGGGGACAGTTATAGCAATCAGCCCCAGCATTTT. Translating gives CASSRHGDSYSNQPQHF. Full variable domain (rest looked up from reference TRBV7-2 and TRBJ1-5): GAGVSQSPSNKVTEKGKDVELRCDPISGHTALYWYRQSLGQGLEFLIYFQGNSAPDKSGLPSDRFSAERTGGSVSTLTIQRTQQEDSAVYLCASSRHGDSYSNQPQHFGDGTRLSIL.

The chain employs TRBV7-9 and TRBJ2-5, with 8 positions matching TRBD2. Near its end, the DNA agrees better with TRBJ2-7, so the J call may be wrong. Germline loops: CDR1 SEHNR, CDR2 FQNEAQ (reference sequence). The CDR3 totals 17 residues. CDR3 coding DNA: TGTGCCAGCAGCTCCGGGGGGGTGACAGGCCCCCCCTACGAGCAGTACTTC. Encoded protein: CASSSGGVTGPPYEQYF.

This chain uses TRBV29-1 with TRBJ2-3; D gene unclear. The CDR3 is 13 residues long. Germline V gene data show CDR1 as SQVTM and CDR2 as ANQGSEA. V was clipped by 1 base and J by 3 bases, with 8 bases between them. CDR3 amino acids: CSVEALRTDTQYF. CDR3 sequence (DNA): TGCAGCGTTGAAGCCCTGAGGACAGATACGCAGTATTTT.

The V gene is TRBV6-1, the J gene TRBJ1-4, with D perhaps matching TRBD1 (5 bases). This CDR3 comprises 14 residues. The germline V and J ends were trimmed by 5 bases and 4 bases, with 11 bases remaining between them. Germline V gene data show CDR1 as MNHNS and CDR2 as SASEGT. The CDR3 loop reads CASSLGQGNEKLFF. CDR3 nucleotide sequence: TGTGCCAGCAGTCTTGGGCAGGGTAATGAAAAACTGTTTTTT.

This clone was seen just once. CDR3 loop: CATSRGALLVTTDTQYF. CDR3 bases: TGTGCCACCAGCAGAGGGGCCCTTTTGGTGACCACAGATACGCAGTATTTT. V is TRBV15 and J is TRBJ2-3; D gene uncertain. The CDR3 is 17 amino acids. Germline CDR1 is LNHNV and CDR2 is YYDKDF (reference sequence). The germline V and J ends were trimmed by 1 base and 2 bases, with 16 bases remaining between them.

J is TRBJ1-2 and V is TRBV19; 9 nucleotides align to TRBD1. V lost 5 bases and J lost 2; bases outside the gene matches: 9. CDR1 LNHDA and CDR2 SQIVND come from the germline V gene (reference sequence). The CDR3 loop spans 16 amino acids. Written as DNA, the CDR3 is TGTGCCAGTAGTGGCAGGACAGGGGCCATCAACTATGGCTACACCTTC. Translation: CASSGRTGAINYGYTF.

This clone has only one observation. This chain uses TRBV11-1 with TRBJ2-5, with D possibly TRBD1 on 5 matching bases. Per the germline V gene, CDR1 is SGHAT and CDR2 is FQDESV (reference sequence). Trimming removed 0 bases from V and 4 bases from J, with 15 bases in between. This CDR3 comprises 16 residues. The CDR3 loop reads CASSLAPHRPGETQYF. In nucleotides, the CDR3 is TGTGCCAGCAGCTTAGCGCCCCACAGGCCCGGAGAGACCCAGTACTTC.